This TCR beta chain was retrieved from a study of control samples from healthy donors and cancer patients. The table came from immunoSEQ multiplex PCR; TCRdb's copy has only in-frame clones and leaves some out. The sample holds approximately 89,000 clones, 86% seen once. The CDR3 has 13 amino acids. The V and J ends lost 5 bases and 8 bases, in that order; junction bases with no gene match: 6. Germline V gene lookup returns CDR1 SGHDN and CDR2 FVKESK. The sequence was collected from a man younger than 40 in good health. The sample was blood. The chain couples TRBV14 to TRBJ1-2; 9 bases are a match to TRBD1. The CDR3 reads CASSGGTGRGYTF. The CDR3 bases are TGTGCCAGCAGCGGTGGGACAGGGAGAGGCTACACCTTC.